The rows below give T cell receptor beta chains drawn from one sample of a study of post-analysis software for immune sequencing data. TCRdb itself ran the PCR reads through MiXCR, one entry per CDR3 protein. The sample has 700,000 to 900,000 distinct CDR3 sequences, 46% seen once. Input material: blood. Every receptor here comes from a girl under 18 with multiple sclerosis. The CDR3 runs from the conserved cysteine through the conserved F or W. Fields, in order: J gene, D gene, clone size, V gene, CDR3 protein, CDR3 DNA. D genes are given only for firm matches. Where a row states a size, it is once, few, many or the class of an expanded clone; other rows omit it.

TRBJ1-6 TRBD1 - TRBV27 CASSSPGTGVYNSPLHF TGTGCCAGCAGTTCCCCCGGGACAGGGGTCTATAATTCACCCCTCCACTTT
TRBJ2-1 TRBD2 few TRBV7-3 CASSNGLAVLNEQFF TGTGCCAGCAGCAACGGACTAGCGGTTCTCAATGAGCAGTTCTTC
TRBJ2-7 TRBD1 - TRBV20-1 CSARGQVLDEQYF TGCAGTGCTAGGGGACAGGTTCTCGACGAGCAGTACTTC
TRBJ2-3 TRBD2 - TRBV2 CASRPNRDYSTDTQYF TGTGCCAGCAGGCCCAACCGGGACTACAGCACAGATACGCAGTATTTT
TRBJ2-1 TRBD2 - TRBV7-3 CASSPGSGDYNEQFF TGTGCCAGCAGTCCGGGGAGCGGGGATTACAATGAGCAGTTCTTC
TRBJ2-7 - few TRBV29-1 CSVIQGSEQYF TGCAGCGTGATACAGGGTTCCGAGCAGTACTTC
TRBJ1-5 TRBD1 once TRBV2 CASSGAGTGIQPQHF TGTGCCAGCAGTGGAGCCGGGACAGGGATTCAGCCCCAGCATTTT
TRBJ2-3 TRBD2 - TRBV5-1 CASSLELAVTDTQYF TGCGCCAGCAGCTTGGAACTAGCGGTCACAGATACGCAGTATTTT
TRBJ2-1 - - TRBV4-3 CASSPLGGAVYNEQFF TGCGCCAGCAGCCCACTTGGGGGAGCTGTCTACAATGAGCAGTTCTTC
TRBJ2-1 TRBD2 - TRBV20-1 CSARGRTSGTYNEQFF TGCAGTGCTAGAGGTCGGACTAGCGGGACCTACAATGAGCAGTTCTTC
TRBJ1-1 - - TRBV11-2 CASSLIDTMNTEAFF TGTGCCAGCAGCCTGATCGACACGATGAACACTGAAGCTTTCTTT
TRBJ2-3 TRBD2 few TRBV6-2/TRBV6-3 CASSYASGRVNTQYF TGTGCCAGCAGTTATGCTAGCGGGAGAGTAAATACGCAGTATTTT
TRBJ2-7 - - TRBV6-5 CASSPPDSSYEQYF TGTGCCAGCAGCCCCCCCGACTCGTCCTACGAGCAGTACTTC
TRBJ2-1 TRBD2 - TRBV5-1 CASSFPPTASGRYYNEQFF TGCGCCAGCAGCTTCCCCCCAACTGCTAGCGGGAGGTACTACAATGAGCAGTTCTTC
TRBJ2-7 - few TRBV11-2 CASSLESGTSYEQYF TGTGCCAGCAGCTTAGAGAGTGGGACCTCCTACGAGCAGTACTTC
TRBJ2-1 - - TRBV29-1 CSVEEVEVNEQFF TGCAGCGTTGAAGAAGTGGAAGTCAATGAGCAGTTCTTC